This T cell receptor (beta chain) was recovered during a study of cytomegalovirus exposure and HLA in healthy donors. Points from the study as a whole: It was shown in a later analysis that HLA-associated TCR beta chains were more clonally expanded than other, equally common chains.

Each donor's status was that of a healthy bone marrow donor. PCR involved 60 Vbeta and 13 Jbeta primers. This table comes from immunoSEQ multiplex PCR, and its TCRdb copy is limited to in-frame clones, with some not included. The sample has some 100,000 clones, around 70% seen once. This CDR3 contains 14 residues. The germline V gene encodes CDR1 SEHNR and CDR2 FQNEAQ (reference sequence). Deletions cut 8 bases from V and 1 base from J, with 12 bases between. Comments on this clone: Its antigen is unknown.

The source material was PBMCs. The rearrangement uses TRBV7-9 and TRBJ1-3; tentative D call: TRBD1 (6 bases). This receptor was obtained from a woman aged 45-65 years in good health and CMV-seropositive. The CDR3 sequence: CASDTTGSGNTIYF. The CDR3 nucleotides are TGTGCCAGCGACACCACAGGGTCTGGAAACACCATATATTTT.